These 24 T cell receptor beta chains share one sample of origin, sequenced in a study of control samples from healthy donors and cancer patients. Profiling relied on immunoSEQ multiplex PCR, and the TCRdb table lists in-frame clones only, not all of them. The data hold some 56,000 clones, with around 95% observed a single time. Material for sequencing was blood. The source of these receptors is a man aged 25-45 years in good health.

A word on this clone: Compared with germline, one end of the junction differs, possibly owing to a read error. V usage is TRBV6-1 and J usage is TRBJ2-1, with D possibly TRBD1 on 5 matching bases. The CDR3 is 12 amino acids. Germline CDR1 and CDR2: MNHNS and SASEGT. Written as DNA, the CDR3 is TGTGCCAGCAGGGAAGGGGTTTATGAGCAGTTCTTC. Translation gives CASREGVYEQFF.

The gene calls are TRBV25-1 and TRBJ2-7, with 7 bases matching TRBD1. The J segment lost 2 bases and the V segment lost 3 bases, leaving 7 bases of the junction unmatched. CDR1 is MGHDK, CDR2 SYGVNS, per germline. This CDR3 has 15 residues. The chain's CDR3 is CASSDPGQRTYEQYF. CDR3 in DNA: TGTGCCAGCAGTGACCCGGGACAGAGAACCTACGAGCAGTACTTC.

Comments on this clone: Other DNA sequences of this sample code for an identical CDR3. The J gene is TRBJ1-3, the V gene TRBV4-1; no reliable D call. V lost 1 base to trimming and J lost 4 bases, with 11 bases between them. This CDR3 is built from 15 residues. Germline lookup yields CDR1 MGHRA and CDR2 YSYEKL. The CDR3 reads CASSQVPGSGNTIYF. CDR3 bases: TGCGCCAGCAGCCAAGTCCCCGGGTCGGGAAACACCATATATTTT.

This chain joins TRBV6-1 and TRBJ2-2; 10 bases fit TRBD2. In germline, CDR1 is MNHNS, CDR2 SASEGT. Losses at the gene ends were 4 bases for V and 6 bases for J; bases not matched to a gene: 11. CDR3 length equals 17 residues. The CDR3 reads CASSGALAGGTPGELFF. The CDR3 nucleotides are TGTGCCAGCAGTGGGGCCTTAGCGGGAGGAACCCCCGGGGAGCTGTTTTTT.

The chain joins TRBV2 to TRBJ2-2; 7 positions match TRBD1. Germline CDR1 and CDR2: SNHLY and FYNNEI. There are 15 residues in the CDR3. J gave up 6 bases and V 7 bases, and 11 bases lay outside the gene matches. The CDR3 region is CASKMTGSEAGELFF. For the CDR3, the DNA is TGTGCCAGCAAGATGACAGGGAGTGAGGCCGGGGAGCTGTTTTTT.

This sequence joins TRBV4-3 and TRBJ2-5, with D possibly being TRBD2 (6 bases). V was shortened by 2 bases and J by 4 bases, with 17 bases between the two germline ends. The germline CDR1 and CDR2 sequences are LGHNA and YSLEER. The CDR3 has 16 residues. The CDR3 region is CASSQILGSRAETQYF. CDR3 in DNA: TGCGCCAGCAGCCAAATCCTCGGGAGTAGGGCAGAGACCCAGTACTTC.

The chain employs TRBV5-1 and TRBJ1-6; 7 bases line up with TRBD1. The CDR3 loop spans 14 amino acids. V lost 4 bases to trimming and J lost 10 bases; unmatched junction nucleotides: 8. CDR1 and CDR2 (germline): SGHRS, YFSETQ. In DNA form, the CDR3 reads TGCGCCAGCAGCACAGGGGATGGCGGATCACCCCTCCACTTT. Its protein is CASSTGDGGSPLHF.

This chain uses TRBV7-8 with TRBJ1-1; D unresolved. CDR3 size: 14 residues. Between the trimmed V and J ends, which lost 0 bases and 1 base, there was a span of 6 bases. Germline V gene lookup returns CDR1 SGHVS and CDR2 FQNEAQ. The CDR3 nucleotides read TGTGCCAGCAGCTTAGCCAGACCGAACACTGAAGCTTTCTTT. Protein: CASSLARPNTEAFF.

The J gene is TRBJ2-1, the V gene TRBV5-1; TRBD2 aligns across 15 bases. The CDR3 contains 15 residues. V gave up 5 bases and J gave up 8 bases; unmatched junction bases: 5. Germline-derived CDR1 and CDR2 are SGHRS and YFSETQ. Here the CDR3 DNA reads TGCGCCAGCAGTTCCGGACTAGCGGGAGGGCATGAGCAGTTCTTC. Translating gives CASSSGLAGGHEQFF.

The rearrangement uses TRBV5-1 and TRBJ2-3; D not certain. The CDR3 has 11 amino acids. Trimming cost V 0 bases and J 4 bases, with 0 bases left between them. Germline CDR1 reads SGHRS; CDR2 reads YFSETQ. The CDR3 loop reads CASSLADTQYF. CDR3 DNA sequence: TGCGCCAGCAGCTTGGCAGATACGCAGTATTTT.

V and J are TRBV27 and TRBJ2-2, with a possible D match to TRBD2 (6 bases). The germline gives CDR1 MNHEY, CDR2 SMNVEV (reference sequence). With 3 bases removed from V and 2 bases from J, the gap between germline ends came to 7 bases. The length of the CDR3 is 14 residues. CDR3 sequence: CASSFGGNTGELFF. For the CDR3, the DNA is TGTGCCAGCAGTTTCGGGGGAAACACCGGGGAGCTGTTTTTT.

The chain uses TRBV3-1 (or the pseudogene TRBV3-2) and TRBJ2-7; D is uncertain. This CDR3 is 15 amino acids long. With 1 base removed from V and 0 bases from J, the gap between germline ends came to 10 bases. Germline V gene data show CDR1 as LGHDT and CDR2 as YNNKEL (reference sequence). CDR3 amino acids: CASSQVWSPSYEQYF. The DNA of the CDR3 is TGTGCCAGCAGCCAAGTTTGGTCACCCTCCTACGAGCAGTACTTC.

V usage is TRBV3-1 (or the pseudogene TRBV3-2) and J usage is TRBJ1-6, with 10 bases identical to TRBD1. V gave up 0 bases and J gave up 7 bases; unmatched junction bases: 3. Looked up from germline, CDR1 is LGHDT and CDR2 is YNNKEL (reference sequence). The CDR3 is 16 amino acids. CDR3 nucleotide sequence: TGTGCCAGCAGCCAAGAAGGGACAGGGGTAAATTCACCCCTCCACTTT. It yields the protein CASSQEGTGVNSPLHF.

In DNA, the CDR3 is TGTGCCAGCACCCCGCTGGACGGGTGGTCCTACAATGAGCAGTTCTTC. The encoded protein is CASTPLDGWSYNEQFF. The V and J genes are TRBV25-1 and TRBJ2-1; the D is unclear. Germline loops: CDR1 MGHDK, CDR2 SYGVNS. V gave up 7 bases and J gave up 1 base, with 17 bases separating them. The CDR3 runs to 16 residues.

DNA for the CDR3: TGTGCCAGCAGCATAGGGGGCAGAGACACCTTC. Translation gives CASSIGGRDTF. The chain couples TRBV7-2 to TRBJ1-2, with 7 bases fitting TRBD1. CDR1 SGHTA and CDR2 FQGNSA come from the germline V gene. The CDR3 sequence is 11 residues long. V lost 5 bases, J lost 12 bases, and 6 bases stayed unmatched.

V and J are TRBV7-3 and TRBJ2-3; no clear D gene. The CDR3 extends over 14 amino acids. With 5 bases removed from V and 3 bases from J, the gap between germline ends came to 12 bases. Germline CDR1 reads SGHTA; CDR2 reads FQGTGA. CDR3 in amino acids: CASSPSGGTDTQYF. The CDR3 coding sequence is TGTGCCAGCAGCCCTTCGGGCGGTACAGATACGCAGTATTTT.

The rearrangement links TRBV5-4 to TRBJ2-5; possibly TRBD1 for D (6 bases). V lost 7 bases, J lost 5 bases, and 12 bases lay in between. The germline V gene encodes CDR1 SGHNT and CDR2 YYREEE (reference sequence). This CDR3 has 12 residues. DNA of the CDR3: TGTGCCAGCGGACCTACAGGGGAGACCCAGTACTTC. Amino acid sequence: CASGPTGETQYF. Full variable domain (rest looked up from reference TRBV5-4 and TRBJ2-5): ETGVTQSPTHLIKTRGQQVTLRCSSQSGHNTVSWYQQALGQGPQFIFQYYREEENGRGNFPPRFSGLQFPNYSSELNVNALELDDSALYLCASGPTGETQYFGPGTRLLVL.

The chain combines TRBV6-2 or TRBV6-3 with TRBJ1-6, with 8 nucleotides matching TRBD1. The CDR3 covers 15 residues. Trimming took 0 bases from V and 10 from J; bases not matched to a gene: 5. Germline CDR1 MNHEY, CDR2 SVGEGT. CDR3 coding DNA: TGTGCCAGCAGTTACTCGCAGGGGGCTGGATCACCCCTCCACTTT. It specifies CASSYSQGAGSPLHF.

V and J are TRBV24-1 and TRBJ1-1; D not resolved. Trimming cost V 5 bases and J 1 base, with 7 bases left between them. Germline-derived CDR1 and CDR2 are KGHDR and SFDVKD. The CDR3 sequence is 13 residues long. This CDR3 is CATSGRQNTEAFF. CDR3 bases: TGTGCCACCAGTGGACGCCAGAACACTGAAGCTTTCTTT.

As concerns this clone: The junction differs from germline at one of its ends, possibly a read error. This rearrangement joins TRBV29-1 to TRBJ1-2; 9 bases agree with TRBD1. The CDR3 runs to 14 residues. CDR1 is SQVTM, CDR2 ANQGSEA, per germline. The CDR3 reads CSVGPEMGQGQEGF. CDR3 in DNA: TGCAGCGTTGGGCCCGAAATGGGACAGGGTCAAGAGGGCTTC. The complete variable domain, with remaining parts taken from reference TRBV29-1 and TRBJ1-2, reads SAVISQKPSRDICQRGTSLTIQCQVDSQVTMMFWYRQQPGQSLTLIATANQGSEATYESGFVIDKFPISRPNLTFSTLTVSNMSPEDSSIYLCSVGPEMGQGQEGFGSGTRLTVV.

In this sample, this clone turned up a few times. The rearrangement joins TRBV6-1 to TRBJ1-2; D is undetermined. The CDR3 runs to 13 residues. Trimming removed 2 bases from V and 4 bases from J, with 8 bases in between. Looked up from germline, CDR1 is MNHNS and CDR2 is SASEGT. Here the CDR3 DNA reads TGTGCCAGCAGTGAAAAGAATGGCTATGGCTACACCTTC. The encoded protein is CASSEKNGYGYTF.

This sequence joins TRBV10-2 and TRBJ2-7, with 8 positions matching TRBD2. CDR3 size: 13 residues. V dropped 7 bases and J dropped 5; count of bases not matched to a gene: 7. The germline CDR1 and CDR2 sequences are WSHSY and SAAADI. As DNA, the CDR3 is TGCGCCAGCACTTGGACTAGCAAGAACGAGCAGTACTTC. This sequence encodes CASTWTSKNEQYF.

The V call is TRBV29-1, the J call TRBJ2-1; maybe TRBD2 (6 bases). With 5 bases removed from V and 8 bases from J, the gap between germline ends came to 13 bases. The CDR3 has 12 amino acids. The V gene's germline CDR1 is SQVTM and CDR2 ANQGSEA. This CDR3 is CSVQLAYDEQFF. In DNA, the CDR3 is TGCAGCGTTCAGCTAGCGTACGATGAGCAGTTCTTC.

V is TRBV5-4 and J is TRBJ1-2; a possible D gene is TRBD1 (5 bases). Trimming left V 3 bases short and J 4 bases short, with 13 bases between. The CDR3 is 14 residues long. Germline-derived CDR1 and CDR2 are SGHNT and YYREEE (reference sequence). CDR3 in DNA: TGTGCCAGCAGCTGGCAAGGGGCGGGCTATGGCTACACCTTC. Translating gives CASSWQGAGYGYTF.